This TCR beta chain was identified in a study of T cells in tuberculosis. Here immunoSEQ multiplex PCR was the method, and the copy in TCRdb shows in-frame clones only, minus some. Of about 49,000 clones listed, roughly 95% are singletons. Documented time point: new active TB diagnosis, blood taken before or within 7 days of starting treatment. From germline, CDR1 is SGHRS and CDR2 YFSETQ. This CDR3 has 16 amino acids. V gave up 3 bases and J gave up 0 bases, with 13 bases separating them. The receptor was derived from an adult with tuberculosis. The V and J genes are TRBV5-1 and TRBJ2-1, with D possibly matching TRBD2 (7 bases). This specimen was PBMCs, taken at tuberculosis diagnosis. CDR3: CASSSSGGSSYNEQFF. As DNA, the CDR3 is TGCGCCAGCAGCTCTTCGGGGGGCAGCTCCTACAATGAGCAGTTCTTC.